The clone carrying this T cell receptor (beta chain) was seen many times. Its antigen remains unknown. The iRepertoire nested amplicon-rescue multiplex PCR amplified TCR alpha and beta CDR3s from RNA. Tissue mRNA or PBMC total RNA, 100-400 ng, went into one-step reverse transcription and amplification. TCRdb reanalysed the multiplex PCR reads using MiXCR and keeps one entry per CDR3 protein. There are approximately 89,000 distinct CDR3 sequences in the sample; 20% to 25% occur only once, and 6.7% lies in the top ten. This record comes from a study of glioma-infiltrating T cells. In germline, CDR1 is DFQATT, CDR2 SNEGSKA (reference sequence). There are 16 residues in the CDR3. V lost 4 bases to trimming and J lost 5 bases, with 23 bases between them. Findings and caveats of the study: Tissue and blood shared very few CDR3 sequences. Gliomas, especially low-grade, showed above-expected tissue-blood divergence; non-neoplastic patients showed below.

This sequence originates from a human donor with low-grade glioma or glioblastoma, undergoing nonglioma brain surgery, or in good health (not recorded which). The sample was glioma tissue, nonneoplastic brain tissue, or PBMCs (not recorded which). The J gene is TRBJ2-5, the V gene TRBV20-1; the D gene is possibly TRBD2 (5 bases). CDR3 DNA: TGCAGTGCTACAGGCCCCATTCGGGGAAGCCGGGAGACCCAGTACTTC. Translated: CSATGPIRGSRETQYF.